This passage covers 25 T cell receptor beta chains from one sample sequenced in a study of T cells after yellow fever vaccination (dated by TCRdb to the late 2010s). Library construction relied on 5' RACE. The listed sequencing device is Illumina HiSeq 2500. TCRdb reprocessing: public reads trimmed at Q25 with fastp, clones called with MiXCR, in-frame beta chains kept. Each CDR3 protein gets just one entry, which takes the most common genes and DNA from the rows behind it. The sample table shows more than 15,000 distinct CDR3 sequences, and about 3.8% are seen once. The ten largest account for 0.4% of the sample. Sample treatment or condition, as interpreted from the label and publication: live attenuated yellow fever vaccine strain. Sequenced material: PBMCs, either bulk or a sorted T-cell subset (CD4+, CD8+, memory, or dextramer-sorted; not recorded which), taken 15 days after the yellow fever booster vaccination. The receptors were gathered from a man aged 25-45 years who received the YFV17D yellow fever vaccine.

This clonotype was seen ten or more times. The chain recombines TRBV4-1 with TRBJ2-5; D ambiguous. The germline gives CDR1 MGHRA, CDR2 YSYEKL. This CDR3 contains 14 residues. V shed 2 bases and J shed 5 bases, with 12 bases lying between them. The CDR3 coding sequence is TGCGCCAGCAGCCAAATAGGTCTAACGGAGACCCAGTACTTC. As protein: CASSQIGLTETQYF.

This clonotype was recorded many times. The chain uses TRBV6-2 or TRBV6-3 and TRBJ2-1; TRBD2 matches at 14 bases. From germline, CDR1 is MNHEY and CDR2 SVGEGT. The CDR3 runs to 15 residues. The V gene end was trimmed by 4 bases and the J gene end by 8 bases; junction bases not matched to a gene: 4. In nucleotides, the CDR3 is TGTGCCAGCAGTTCCGGGACTAGCGGGAGTTATGAGCAGTTCTTC. This encodes CASSSGTSGSYEQFF.

At least ten counts were recorded for this clonotype. CDR3 amino acids: CASSAFSGSHNEQFF. The CDR3 DNA follows: TGTGCCAGCAGTGCGTTTTCGGGAAGTCACAATGAGCAGTTCTTC. The chain couples TRBV27 to TRBJ2-1, with a weak D call TRBD2 (5 bases). This CDR3 is built from 15 residues. V shed 5 bases and J shed 5 bases, with 16 bases lying between them. Germline CDR1 is MNHEY and CDR2 is SMNVEV (reference sequence).

This clonotype rates as medium-sized. This rearrangement joins TRBV20-1 to TRBJ2-7; 8 positions agree with TRBD2. The trim removed 5 bases at V and 2 bases at J, leaving 5 bases unmatched. Per germline, CDR1 DFQATT and CDR2 SNEGSKA (reference sequence). The CDR3 extends over 13 amino acids. CDR3 in DNA: TGCAGTGCTGACCTAGCGGGTACCTACGAGCAGTACTTC. Translated, it gives CSADLAGTYEQYF.

This clonotype is termed medium-sized. The chain uses TRBV18 and TRBJ2-7, with TRBD1 matching over 8 bases. Germline values: CDR1 KGHSH, CDR2 LQKENI. The length of the CDR3 is 15 residues. Unmatched junction bases numbered 7, after V lost 1 base and J lost 5 bases. The CDR3 sequence: CASSPRETGAHEQYF. The CDR3, as DNA: TGTGCCAGCTCACCACGAGAGACAGGGGCCCACGAGCAGTACTTC. Supplemented by reference TRBV18 and TRBJ2-7, the full variable domain reads NAGVMQNPRHLVRRRGQEARLRCSPMKGHSHVYWYRQLPEEGLKFMVYLQKENIIDESGMPKERFSAEFPKEGPSILRIQQVVRGDSAAYFCASSPRETGAHEQYFGPGTRLTVT.

Ten or more counts support this clonotype. DNA of the CDR3: TGCAGTGGAGGGGGCGCTGGCTATGGCTACACCTTC. Protein product: CSGGGAGYGYTF. The rearrangement joins TRBV20-1 to TRBJ1-2; 7 bases are shared with TRBD1. After removal of 7 bases from V and 4 bases from J, the junction contained 6 bases not matched to a gene. The CDR3 loop spans 12 amino acids. The germline V gene encodes CDR1 DFQATT and CDR2 SNEGSKA (reference sequence).

This clonotype occurred many times. CDR3 DNA: TGTGCCAGCAGCTTAGGTAGTTCTTGGGGCGGTGATTTCTACGAGCAGTACTTC. Protein product: CASSLGSSWGGDFYEQYF. V gene TRBV7-9 combines with J gene TRBJ2-7, with D perhaps TRBD1 (5 bases). The germline V and J ends were trimmed by 1 base and 3 bases, with 22 bases remaining between them. This CDR3 has 18 amino acids. Germline CDR1 reads SEHNR; CDR2 reads FQNEAQ (reference sequence).

This clonotype occurred many times. The chain couples TRBV3-1 to TRBJ2-1; 12 bases agree with TRBD2. After removal of 4 bases from V and 12 bases from J, the junction contained 10 bases not matched to a gene. CDR3 size: 15 residues. Germline loops: CDR1 LGHDT, CDR2 YNNKEL (reference sequence). CDR3 loop: CASSLRLAGELVQFF. The CDR3 DNA follows: TGTGCCAGCAGCCTCCGACTAGCGGGAGAGTTGGTGCAGTTCTTC.

This clonotype was picked up many times. This chain links TRBV10-3 with TRBJ2-3; D is ambiguous. Germline loops: CDR1 ENHRY, CDR2 SYGVKD. Trimming pared 3 bases from V and 7 bases from J, leaving 8 bases between. The CDR3 sequence is 12 residues long. CDR3 amino acids: CAISEGINTQYF. As DNA, the CDR3 is TGTGCCATCAGTGAAGGCATAAATACGCAGTATTTT.

This clonotype was detected many times. J is TRBJ2-7 and V is TRBV7-6; 7 bases agree with TRBD2. Per the germline V gene, CDR1 is SGHVS and CDR2 is FNYEAQ. Losses at the gene ends were 2 bases for V and 0 bases for J; bases not matched to a gene: 4. This CDR3 region has 15 residues. The CDR3 protein is CASSLLGEGSYEQYF. The CDR3 nucleotides read TGTGCCAGCAGCTTACTGGGGGAGGGCTCCTACGAGCAGTACTTC.

This clonotype was seen at least ten times. The chain has TRBV5-1 and TRBJ1-2, with 7 bases fitting TRBD1. V shed 7 bases, J shed 3 bases, and the junction held 3 bases outside the gene matches. The V gene's germline CDR1 is SGHRS and CDR2 YFSETQ. The CDR3 spans 12 residues. For the CDR3, the DNA is TGCGCCAGCTCCGGGACAGACTATGGCTACACCTTC. Protein product: CASSGTDYGYTF.

This clonotype was counted at least ten times. V gene TRBV28 combines with J gene TRBJ2-1; D may correspond to TRBD1 or TRBD2 (5 bases each). CDR1 is MDHEN, CDR2 SYDVKM, per germline. CDR3 length: 15 residues. V shed 6 bases and J shed 2 bases, with 14 bases lying between them. The CDR3 here is CASRDRDGTYNEQFF. CDR3 DNA: TGTGCCAGCAGAGACCGGGACGGAACCTACAATGAGCAGTTCTTC.

This clonotype was counted many times. This chain uses TRBV6-2 or TRBV6-3 with TRBJ2-7; D perhaps matches TRBD2 (5 bases). The CDR3 has 11 residues. Germline CDR1 and CDR2: MNHEY and SVGEGT. V lost 6 bases and J lost 7, with 10 bases in between. CDR3: CASSHPGEQYF. In nucleotides, the CDR3 is TGTGCCAGCAGCCATCCGGGGGAGCAGTACTTC.

This clonotype was picked up many times. The chain employs TRBV6-5 and TRBJ2-2; D is possibly TRBD1 (5 bases). Looked up from germline, CDR1 is MNHEY and CDR2 is SVGAGI. V shed 4 bases and J shed 1 base, with 10 bases lying between them. The CDR3 spans 15 residues. CDR3 protein: CASSFRQKNTGELFF. As DNA, the CDR3 is TGTGCCAGCAGTTTCCGACAGAAGAACACCGGGGAGCTGTTTTTT.

This clonotype came up many times. The chain has TRBV5-1 and TRBJ1-1; 8 bases match TRBD1. V was clipped by 4 bases and J by 1 base; unmatched bases: 3. CDR1 and CDR2 (germline): SGHRS, YFSETQ. The CDR3 covers 14 residues. The CDR3: CASSITGGNTEAFF. CDR3 DNA: TGCGCCAGCAGCATCACAGGGGGGAACACTGAAGCTTTCTTT.

Relative to its sample, this clonotype is medium-sized. The chain recombines TRBV29-1 with TRBJ2-7, with 8 positions matching TRBD1. Per the germline V gene, CDR1 is SQVTM and CDR2 is ANQGSEA. The ends lost 7 bases at V and 0 bases at J; junction bases unmatched: 8. CDR3 length: 14 residues. The CDR3 DNA sequence: TGCAGCGCCATGACAGGGGATGCCTCCTACGAGCAGTACTTC. Amino acids: CSAMTGDASYEQYF.

Sample share makes this clonotype medium-sized. The chain uses TRBV3-1 and TRBJ2-7; TRBD1 matches 7 bases. CDR3 length: 14 residues. V trimming: 4 bases; J trimming: 3 bases; junction bases outside the gene matches: 6. CDR1 and CDR2 from the germline V gene are LGHDT and YNNKEL (reference sequence). The CDR3 nucleotides are TGTGCCAGCAGCCCGACAGGGATCATCTACGAGCAGTACTTC. Translated, it gives CASSPTGIIYEQYF.

There are many counts of this clonotype. CDR3 coding DNA: TGTGCCAGCAGCTTGACTAGCGGGAGGGATACGCAGTATTTT. This gives the protein CASSLTSGRDTQYF. The chain carries TRBV7-6 and TRBJ2-3; 13 bases align to TRBD2. Looked up from germline, CDR1 is SGHVS and CDR2 is FNYEAQ. V lost 3 bases, J lost 6 bases, and 0 bases stayed unmatched. The CDR3 sequence is 14 residues long.

Turning to this clonotype: Possible read error: a much larger clone is one base away. The CDR3 sequence: CASSPRRYLAGGEPYEQYF. CDR3 bases: TGTGCCAGCTCCCCCCGTAGATATTTAGCGGGAGGCGAACCCTACGAGCAGTACTTC. The chain employs TRBV3-1 and TRBJ2-7; 10 nucleotides agree with TRBD2. Germline CDR1 and CDR2: LGHDT and YNNKEL (reference sequence). The CDR3 sequence is 19 residues long. Trimming at V came to 8 bases and at J to 2 bases, leaving 21 bases not matched to a gene.

This clonotype was seen at least ten times. The rearrangement uses TRBV12-3 or TRBV12-4 and TRBJ2-3, with 8 bases matching TRBD2. J gave up 5 bases and V 5 bases, and 6 bases lay outside the gene matches. The CDR3 has 14 amino acids. CDR3 nucleotide sequence: TGTGCCAGCAGTCCCGGGACTAGTAGAGATACGCAGTATTTT. Translated, it gives CASSPGTSRDTQYF.

This clonotype occurred many times. This chain's CDR3 is CASSWMTNTEAFF. CDR3 DNA sequence: TGTGCCAGCAGTTGGATGACGAACACTGAAGCTTTCTTT. The J gene is TRBJ1-1, the V gene TRBV6-2 or TRBV6-3; the D is unclear. Germline V gene sequence: CDR1 MNHEY, CDR2 SVGEGT. The CDR3 is made up of 13 amino acids. The V gene lost 4 bases and the J gene lost 1 base, with 7 bases spanning the gap.

Ten or more counts support this clonotype. The V and J genes are TRBV7-9 and TRBJ2-5; 8 bases are shared with TRBD2. Trimming removed 2 bases from V and 0 bases from J; junction bases left unmatched: 2. The CDR3 spans 15 residues. From germline, CDR1 is SEHNR and CDR2 FQNEAQ (reference sequence). CDR3 in DNA: TGTGCCAGCAGCTTAAAACTAGCGGACCAAGAGACCCAGTACTTC. This sequence encodes CASSLKLADQETQYF.

This clonotype showed up many times. The chain couples TRBV5-1 to TRBJ2-1, with D possibly TRBD2 on 6 matching bases. Trimming took 0 bases from V and 2 from J, leaving 9 bases between them. Germline assignment: CDR1 SGHRS and CDR2 YFSETQ. The CDR3 runs 15 residues. The DNA of the CDR3 is TGCGCCAGCAGCTTGGTAGCGGTTCCCTACAATGAGCAGTTCTTC. Its protein product is CASSLVAVPYNEQFF.

This clonotype is termed medium-sized. The genes are TRBV20-1 and TRBJ2-7; possibly TRBD1 or TRBD2 for D (5 bases each). CDR3 size: 10 residues. Between the trimmed V and J ends, which lost 3 bases and 6 bases, there was a span of 6 bases. Germline lookup yields CDR1 DFQATT and CDR2 SNEGSKA (reference sequence). The DNA of the CDR3 is TGCAGTGCTAGTGGGGGCGAGCAGTACTTC. Its translation is CSASGGEQYF.

This clonotype came up many times. As DNA, the CDR3 is TGTGCCAGTATCGCAGACAGTAGCAATCAGCCCCAGCATTTT. Translation gives CASIADSSNQPQHF. V gene TRBV19 combines with J gene TRBJ1-5; D may be TRBD1 (5 bases). This CDR3 has 14 residues. The germline CDR1 and CDR2 sequences are LNHDA and SQIVND (reference sequence). Deletions cut 7 bases from V and 0 bases from J, with 10 bases between.